This T cell receptor (beta chain) was profiled in a study of T cell clones after liver transplantation. The protocol was immunoSEQ multiplex PCR, while the TCRdb copy is restricted to in-frame clones and leaves out a portion. Of around 76,000 clones listed, 80% were seen once; the top ten hold about 0.79%. Germline CDR1 MNHEY, CDR2 SVGAGI. The CDR3 contains 14 residues. Trimming cost V 2 bases and J 0 bases, with 2 bases left between them. This TCR was sampled from a human patient who received a liver transplant. The T cells may partly be graft donor cells. The material sequenced was CD4+ T cells from blood, taken 12 months after liver transplant. The V and J genes are TRBV6-5 and TRBJ2-6; D remains unclear. This CDR3 is CASSYSSGANVLTF. The CDR3 DNA reads TGTGCCAGCAGTTACAGCTCTGGGGCCAACGTCCTGACTTTC.